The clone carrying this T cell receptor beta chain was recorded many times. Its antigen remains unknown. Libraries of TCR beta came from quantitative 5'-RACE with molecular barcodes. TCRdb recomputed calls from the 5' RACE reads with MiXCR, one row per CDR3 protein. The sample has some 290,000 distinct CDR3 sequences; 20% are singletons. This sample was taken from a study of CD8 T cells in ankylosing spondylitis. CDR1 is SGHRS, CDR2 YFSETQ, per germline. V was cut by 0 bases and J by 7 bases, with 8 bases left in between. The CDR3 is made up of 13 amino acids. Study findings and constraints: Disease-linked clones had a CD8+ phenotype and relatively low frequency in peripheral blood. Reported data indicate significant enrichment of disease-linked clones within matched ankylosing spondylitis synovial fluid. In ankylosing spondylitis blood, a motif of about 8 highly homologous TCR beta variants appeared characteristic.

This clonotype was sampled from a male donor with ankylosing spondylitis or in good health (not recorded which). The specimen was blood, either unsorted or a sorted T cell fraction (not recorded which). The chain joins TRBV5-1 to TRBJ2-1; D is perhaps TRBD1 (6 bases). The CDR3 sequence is CASSLVQGNEQFF. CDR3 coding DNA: TGCGCCAGCAGCTTGGTCCAGGGGAATGAGCAGTTCTTC.